A selection of T cell receptor beta chains follows, all from one sample in a study of T cell repertoires in cytomegalovirus infection. TCRdb independently ran MiXCR on the reads; one entry per CDR3 protein. The sample has approximately 990,000 distinct CDR3 sequences; under 40% are singletons. These receptors are not linked to any known antigen. Sequencing was performed on cultured CD8+ T cells from PBMCs, taken from culture after CMV antigen stimulation. These receptors were taken from a human donor in good health (CMV status not recorded). Some clones in this sample may be carry-over from other donors' samples. Both conserved end residues are part of each CDR3. A D gene is named only where the DNA matches it firmly. Size tells how often a clone was seen (once, few, many) or the class of an expanded clone, and some rows leave it out.

V	J	D	length	size	CDR3	DNA
TRBV6-8	TRBJ1-6	-	13	-	CASSARYDSPLHF	TGTGCCAGCAGTGCAAGGTACGATTCACCCCTCCACTTT
TRBV4-1	TRBJ2-2	-	14	-	CASSQQTFGGELFF	TGCGCCAGCAGCCAACAGACCTTCGGCGGGGAGCTGTTTTTT
TRBV6-5	TRBJ1-1	TRBD1	14	-	CASSWRTGNTEAFF	TGTGCCAGCAGTTGGAGGACAGGGAACACTGAAGCTTTCTTT
TRBV11-2	TRBJ1-5	-	15	-	CASSVSGQGDQPQHF	TGTGCCAGCAGCGTAAGTGGGCAGGGTGATCAGCCCCAGCATTTT
TRBV7-6	TRBJ2-7	-	16	few	CASSLDPGAQFYEQYF	TGTGCCAGCAGCTTAGATCCAGGGGCTCAATTCTACGAGCAGTACTTC
TRBV6-6	TRBJ2-1	TRBD2	15	-	CASRESGVSANEQFF	TGTGCCAGCAGGGAAAGCGGGGTATCGGCCAATGAGCAGTTCTTC
TRBV12-3/TRBV12-4	TRBJ2-5	-	14	-	CASSTRRPEETQYF	TGTGCCAGCAGTACCCGACGTCCAGAAGAGACCCAGTACTTC
TRBV6-5	TRBJ1-2	TRBD1	14	-	CASRGTGPPYGYTF	TGTGCCAGCAGGGGGACAGGACCCCCCTATGGCTACACCTTC
TRBV6-5	TRBJ2-7	-	13	-	CASSYLQSYEQYF	TGTGCCAGCAGTTACCTTCAGAGCTACGAGCAGTACTTC
TRBV27	TRBJ2-4	-	13	few	CASSLSGKNIQYF	TGTGCCAGCAGTTTATCGGGCAAAAACATTCAGTACTTC
TRBV7-3	TRBJ1-6	TRBD1	16	few	CASSPHRGPYNSPLHF	TGTGCCAGCAGCCCCCACAGGGGACCCTATAATTCACCCCTCCACTTT
TRBV6-2/TRBV6-3	TRBJ2-2	TRBD1	18	-	CASRKRQGWDPNTGELFF	TGTGCCAGCAGGAAAAGACAGGGGTGGGACCCAAACACCGGGGAGCTGTTTTTT
TRBV10-3	TRBJ2-5	-	14	-	CAISAQGGQETQYF	TGTGCCATCAGCGCACAGGGGGGGCAAGAGACCCAGTACTTC
TRBV7-9	TRBJ1-1	TRBD1	15	few	CASSSPGQGATEAFF	TGTGCCAGCAGCTCACCGGGACAGGGGGCAACTGAAGCTTTCTTT
TRBV27	TRBJ2-7	TRBD2	14	-	CASSWTSGPYEQYF	TGTGCCAGCAGTTGGACTAGCGGCCCCTACGAGCAGTACTTC
TRBV20-1	TRBJ1-2	-	14	few	CSARETGTNYGYTF	TGCAGTGCTAGAGAAACAGGGACTAACTATGGCTACACCTTC
TRBV27	TRBJ1-1	TRBD1	14	few	CASSRDSLDTEAFF	TGTGCCAGCAGTAGGGACAGCTTGGACACTGAAGCTTTCTTT
TRBV7-9	TRBJ2-3	-	15	many	CASSLRSGESDTQYF	TGTGCCAGCAGCTTACGGTCAGGGGAATCAGATACGCAGTATTTT
TRBV7-9	TRBJ2-7	TRBD1	17	-	CASSLTLRTGDDYEQYF	TGTGCCAGCAGCTTAACACTGAGGACAGGGGATGACTACGAGCAGTACTTC
TRBV5-4	TRBJ2-5	TRBD1	17	few	CASSLLGQGTNQETQYF	TGTGCCAGCAGCCTGCTTGGACAGGGGACCAACCAAGAGACCCAGTACTTC
TRBV7-9	TRBJ1-3	-	12	once	CATPRSGNTIYF	TGTGCCACCCCGCGCTCTGGAAACACCATATATTTT
TRBV27	TRBJ2-3	TRBD2	18	few	CASSLIGASGGGIDTQYF	TGTGCCAGCAGTTTGATAGGGGCTAGCGGGGGGGGGATTGATACGCAGTATTTT
TRBV20-1	TRBJ1-2	-	11	-	CSAIQGYGYTF	TGCAGTGCTATACAGGGTTATGGCTACACCTTC
TRBV4-1	TRBJ2-7	-	17	few	CASSQDPAVSPSYEQYF	TGCGCCAGCAGCCAAGATCCGGCGGTCTCGCCGTCCTACGAGCAGTACTTC
TRBV11-3	TRBJ2-7	-	15	-	CASSLDGDPNYEQYF	TGTGCCAGCAGCTTAGACGGGGACCCCAACTACGAGCAGTACTTC
TRBV7-3	TRBJ2-3	-	15	many	CASSLTGQSADTQYF	TGTGCCAGCAGCTTAACAGGCCAGTCTGCAGATACGCAGTATTTT
TRBV28	TRBJ2-2	-	15	-	CASSASGSNTGELFF	TGTGCCAGCAGTGCTTCTGGCAGTAACACCGGGGAGCTGTTTTTT
TRBV12-3/TRBV12-4	TRBJ2-1	-	16	-	CASSLGWAEPYNEQFF	TGTGCCAGCAGTTTAGGTTGGGCAGAGCCCTACAATGAGCAGTTCTTC
TRBV5-1	TRBJ2-3	-	15	many	CASSLVVGEADTQYF	TGCGCCAGCAGCTTGGTGGTGGGGGAGGCAGATACGCAGTATTTT